This T cell receptor beta chain comes out of a study of beta chain features in type 1 diabetes. The wider study: The samples had more than 95 million sorted cells examined in all.

Each donor gave one heparinised blood draw averaging about 100 mL. Points on this clone: Antigen specificity is unknown.

All of the isolated RNA was reverse transcribed, so expressed TCRB transcripts were sequenced. The table came from immunoSEQ multiplex PCR; TCRdb's copy has only in-frame clones and leaves some out. The repertoire holds 500,000 to 800,000 clones, with over 10% as singletons. Germline V lookup: CDR1 SGHTA, CDR2 FQGNSA. This CDR3 contains 15 residues. Trimming took 5 bases from V and 2 from J; bases not matched to a gene: 9. Study conclusions and caveats: Type 1 diabetes patients had moderately but significantly shorter TCRB CDR3s in all four CD4+ subsets. PCR might pick shorter templates more often, in the same way for patients and controls. A closer apparent resemblance between naive, central memory and Treg TCRB repertoires was seen in patients than in healthy donors.

This sequence joins TRBV7-2 and TRBJ2-7, with 7 bases that match TRBD1. Sample: naive CD4+ T cells from blood. The TCR sequence derives from a young man with type 1 diabetes. CDR3 residues: CASSLRDSQTYEQYF. The CDR3 DNA reads TGTGCCAGCAGCCTCCGGGACAGCCAGACCTACGAGCAGTACTTC.